This T cell receptor beta chain comes out of a study of graft-versus-host responses after intestinal transplantation. Overall study context: Grafts were multivisceral, liver-intestinal, or isolated intestinal. General study findings and limits: Some GvH clones appeared in ileal mucosa or blood before recipient bone marrow. Early HvG declines after transplant were associated with peak circulating GvH clone levels.

About this clone itself: The target antigen is unknown.

Some clones are missing from TCRdb's copy, which holds only in-frame ones; the method was immunoSEQ multiplex PCR. The sample includes roughly 93,000 clones, about nine tenths seen only once; the top ten take roughly 0.44%. Looked up from germline, CDR1 is SQVTM and CDR2 is ANQGSEA. This CDR3 has 13 residues. The J segment lost 3 bases and the V segment lost 7 bases, leaving 6 bases of the junction unmatched. This material consisted of unstimulated CD8+ T cells sorted from spleen or lymph node cells, taken before transplant. This sequence was found in a human donor who was the organ donor for an intestinal transplant. The rearrangement joins TRBV29-1 to TRBJ2-7; 10 bases are shared with TRBD1. Written as DNA, the CDR3 is TGCAGCGCCGGGACAGGGGATATCTACGAGCAGTACTTC. Its protein is CSAGTGDIYEQYF.